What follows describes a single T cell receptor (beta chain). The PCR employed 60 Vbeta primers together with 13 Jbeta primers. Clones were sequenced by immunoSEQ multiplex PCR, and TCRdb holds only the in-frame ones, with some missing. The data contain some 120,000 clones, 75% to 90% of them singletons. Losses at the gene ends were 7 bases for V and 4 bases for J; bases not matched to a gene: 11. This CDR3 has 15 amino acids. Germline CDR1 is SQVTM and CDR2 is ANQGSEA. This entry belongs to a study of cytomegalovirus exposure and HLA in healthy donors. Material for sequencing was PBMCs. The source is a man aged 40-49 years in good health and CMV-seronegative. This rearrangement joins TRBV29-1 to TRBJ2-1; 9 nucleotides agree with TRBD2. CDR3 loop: CSAPSLAGSYNEQFF. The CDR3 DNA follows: TGCAGCGCACCCTCCCTAGCGGGATCATACAATGAGCAGTTCTTC.